Below are 22 T cell receptor beta chains sequenced from a single sample in a study of blood T cell repertoires in COVID-19. Measured with immunoSEQ multiplex PCR; TCRdb has only the in-frame clones, and not every one. The sample holds some 40,000 clones; about 91% are singletons and the top ten take 4.5% to 7%. Sequencing was done on a sample of peripheral blood. The receptors were gathered from a woman aged 80 or over with acute or convalescent COVID-19.

The chain carries TRBV7-2 and TRBJ2-1; D is undetermined. The CDR3 has 13 residues. Germline V lookup: CDR1 SGHTA, CDR2 FQGNSA. V lost 2 bases and J 3 bases, leaving 5 bases between the germline ends. Written as DNA, the CDR3 is TGTGCCAGCAGCTTAAACTTCTACAATGAGCAGTTCTTC. Amino acid sequence: CASSLNFYNEQFF.

The chain employs TRBV6-5 and TRBJ1-1; D call uncertain. This CDR3 is 14 amino acids long. V lost 8 bases and J lost 2, with 15 bases in between. Germline CDR1 and CDR2: MNHEY and SVGAGI. CDR3 loop: CASGRLWRNTEAFF. CDR3 bases: TGTGCCAGCGGTAGGTTGTGGAGAAACACTGAAGCTTTCTTT.

J is TRBJ2-6 and V is TRBV5-1; a possible D gene is TRBD2 (5 bases). Germline CDR1 SGHRS, CDR2 YFSETQ. The CDR3 contains 16 residues. V lost 0 bases and J 1 base, leaving 8 bases between the germline ends. CDR3 nucleotide sequence: TGCGCCAGCAGCTTGGGACCGGGATCTGGGGCCAACGTCCTGACTTTC. This gives the protein CASSLGPGSGANVLTF.

The genes are TRBV7-9 and TRBJ1-2; 7 nucleotides align to TRBD1. The germline V gene has CDR1 SEHNR and CDR2 FQNEAQ (reference sequence). CDR3 length equals 15 residues. V lost 4 bases and J lost 4; bases outside the gene matches: 9. The CDR3 bases are TGTGCCAGCAGCTCTTTTAGGGGGCTAGGCTATGGCTACACCTTC. It specifies CASSSFRGLGYGYTF.

This chain connects TRBV5-1 to TRBJ1-4; D call uncertain. The CDR3 has 14 residues. Germline loops: CDR1 SGHRS, CDR2 YFSETQ. V was clipped by 1 base and J by 3 bases, with 7 bases between them. CDR3 sequence reads: CASSLFGANEKLFF. The CDR3 DNA follows: TGCGCCAGCAGCTTGTTCGGGGCTAATGAAAAACTGTTTTTT. Supplemented by reference TRBV5-1 and TRBJ1-4, the full variable domain reads KAGVTQTPRYLIKTRGQQVTLSCSPISGHRSVSWYQQTPGQGLQFLFEYFSETQRNKGNFPGRFSGRQFSNSRSEMNVSTLELGDSALYLCASSLFGANEKLFFGSGTQLSVL.

The chain links TRBV5-1 to TRBJ1-4, with 9 bases identical to TRBD1. Germline CDR1 reads SGHRS; CDR2 reads YFSETQ. The CDR3 sequence is 14 residues long. V trimming: 4 bases; J trimming: 6 bases; junction bases outside the gene matches: 4. CDR3 protein: CASSLDRGDEKLFF. Written as DNA, the CDR3 is TGCGCCAGCAGCCTCGACAGGGGGGATGAAAAACTGTTTTTT. Drawing the rest from reference TRBV5-1 and TRBJ1-4, the complete variable domain is KAGVTQTPRYLIKTRGQQVTLSCSPISGHRSVSWYQQTPGQGLQFLFEYFSETQRNKGNFPGRFSGRQFSNSRSEMNVSTLELGDSALYLCASSLDRGDEKLFFGSGTQLSVL.

This rearrangement joins TRBV5-1 to TRBJ2-1, with TRBD2 identical over 16 bases. J gave up 0 bases and V 3 bases, and 3 bases lay outside the gene matches. In germline, CDR1 is SGHRS, CDR2 YFSETQ. This CDR3 contains 18 residues. The CDR3 loop is CASSSGLAGGFSYNEQFF. In DNA, the CDR3 is TGCGCCAGCAGCTCGGGACTAGCGGGGGGGTTCTCCTACAATGAGCAGTTCTTC. Filled out from reference TRBV5-1 and TRBJ2-1, the complete variable domain reads KAGVTQTPRYLIKTRGQQVTLSCSPISGHRSVSWYQQTPGQGLQFLFEYFSETQRNKGNFPGRFSGRQFSNSRSEMNVSTLELGDSALYLCASSSGLAGGFSYNEQFFGPGTRLTVL.

For the CDR3, the DNA is TGTGCCAGTAGTATTCGGTCCTATGGCTACACCTTC. The encoded protein is CASSIRSYGYTF. J is TRBJ1-2 and V is TRBV19; no reliable D call. Germline lookup yields CDR1 LNHDA and CDR2 SQIVND (reference sequence). V lost 3 bases and J 4 bases, leaving 6 bases between the germline ends. This CDR3 spans 12 amino acids.

The chain combines TRBV7-2 with TRBJ2-5; 7 bases line up with TRBD2. Trimming removed 3 bases from V and 0 bases from J; junction bases left unmatched: 4. The CDR3 is made up of 15 amino acids. The germline CDR1 and CDR2 sequences are SGHTA and FQGNSA. As DNA, the CDR3 is TGTGCCAGCAGCTTCGTGGGGGGGTACCAAGAGACCCAGTACTTC. Residues: CASSFVGGYQETQYF.

This chain links TRBV5-1 with TRBJ1-5, with TRBD1 identical over 12 bases. Losses at the gene ends were 1 base for V and 6 bases for J; bases not matched to a gene: 5. From germline, CDR1 is SGHRS and CDR2 YFSETQ. The CDR3 is 16 amino acids. DNA of the CDR3: TGCGCCAGCAGCTTGATGGGACAGGGGGCAGGTCAGCCCCAGCATTTT. It translates to CASSLMGQGAGQPQHF.

The chain joins TRBV5-1 to TRBJ1-1; D is ambiguous. Germline CDR1 and CDR2: SGHRS and YFSETQ. Trimming stripped 3 bases from V and 8 bases from J, with 8 bases between. This CDR3 is 11 amino acids long. The CDR3 sequence is CASSYPGEAFF. Written as DNA, the CDR3 is TGCGCCAGCAGCTATCCAGGCGAAGCTTTCTTT.

This chain connects TRBV5-1 to TRBJ1-1; 8 nucleotides match TRBD1. V shed 4 bases and J 2 bases; nucleotides not matched to a gene: 7. Per the germline V gene, CDR1 is SGHRS and CDR2 is YFSETQ. This CDR3 spans 15 amino acids. Here the CDR3 reads CASSQHGTGNTEAFF. DNA of the CDR3: TGCGCCAGCAGCCAACACGGGACAGGAAACACTGAAGCTTTCTTT.

This sequence joins TRBV6-1 and TRBJ1-4; TRBD1 is a possible D gene (5 bases). The V and J ends lost 3 bases and 4 bases respectively, with 15 bases between them. CDR1 is MNHNS, CDR2 SASEGT, per germline. The CDR3 contains 16 residues. The CDR3 DNA sequence: TGTGCCAGCAGTGACTGGGGTCTTAGGGGTAATGAAAAACTGTTTTTT. Translation: CASSDWGLRGNEKLFF.

The chain combines TRBV4-2 with TRBJ1-4; D may be TRBD1 (6 bases). V lost 4 bases and J 4 bases, leaving 13 bases between the germline ends. Germline V gene data show CDR1 as LGHNA and CDR2 as YNFKEQ. The CDR3 is 15 amino acids. The CDR3 reads CASSPRTASNEKLFF. The CDR3 nucleotides read TGTGCCAGCAGCCCGCGGACAGCGAGTAATGAAAAACTGTTTTTT.

V is TRBV6-5 and J is TRBJ1-4; 9 nucleotides align to TRBD1. The ends lost 5 bases at V and 7 bases at J; junction bases unmatched: 5. Germline V gene sequence: CDR1 MNHEY, CDR2 SVGAGI. The CDR3 totals 14 residues. CDR3 sequence reads: CASSTGGHVEKLFF. The CDR3 bases are TGTGCCAGCAGTACAGGGGGCCATGTTGAAAAACTGTTTTTT.

The chain uses TRBV18 and TRBJ1-1; maybe TRBD1 (6 bases). The CDR3 extends over 13 amino acids. Trimming left V 3 bases short and J 8 bases short, with 13 bases between. The V gene's germline CDR1 is KGHSH and CDR2 LQKENI. CDR3 DNA sequence: TGTGCCAGCTCACCGTTACAGGGCGAAGAAGCTTTCTTT. This gives the protein CASSPLQGEEAFF.

The chain recombines TRBV5-1 with TRBJ2-5; 10 positions agree with TRBD2. The CDR3 covers 18 residues. With V trimmed by 0 bases and J by 5 bases, 13 bases remained unmatched. Germline V gene sequence: CDR1 SGHRS, CDR2 YFSETQ. CDR3 in DNA: TGCGCCAGCAGCTTGGGAACTTCTAGCGGGGGAATGGGGGAGACCCAGTACTTC. It specifies CASSLGTSSGGMGETQYF.

The rearrangement uses TRBV5-1 and TRBJ2-7; 10 nucleotides agree with TRBD1. Germline values: CDR1 SGHRS, CDR2 YFSETQ. The CDR3 consists of 16 residues. The V and J ends lost 3 bases and 4 bases, in that order; junction bases with no gene match: 10. CDR3 sequence (DNA): TGCGCCAGCAGCTGGTCCCCGACAGGGGGCGGATACGAGCAGTACTTC. It yields the protein CASSWSPTGGGYEQYF.

CDR3 sequence (DNA): TGTGCCAGCAGCTTAGGAGCAAAGTCCTACGAGCAGTACTTC. Amino acid sequence: CASSLGAKSYEQYF. The chain carries TRBV7-9 and TRBJ2-7; D unresolved. CDR1 SEHNR and CDR2 FQNEAQ come from the germline V gene (reference sequence). The CDR3 is 14 amino acids. Trimming cost V 1 base and J 1 base, with 8 bases left between them. The variable domain in full, with the rest retrieved from reference TRBV7-9 and TRBJ2-7, is DTGVSQNPRHKITKRGQNVTFRCDPISEHNRLYWYRQTLGQGPEFLTYFQNEAQLEKSRLLSDRFSAERPKGSFSTLEIQRTEQGDSAMYLCASSLGAKSYEQYFGPGTRLTVT.

This clone was found a few times. The CDR3 nucleotides read TGTGCCAGCAGCCTAGCTTCGACCGGGGAGCTGTTTTTT. It encodes CASSLASTGELFF. J is TRBJ2-2 and V is TRBV3-1 (or the pseudogene TRBV3-2); D unresolved. The germline gives CDR1 LGHDT, CDR2 YNNKEL (reference sequence). Between the trimmed V and J ends, which lost 4 bases and 5 bases, there was a span of 8 bases. The CDR3 is 13 amino acids.

V is TRBV6-6 and J is TRBJ1-4; tentative D call: TRBD1 (6 bases). There are 13 residues in the CDR3. Trimming cost V 6 bases and J 6 bases, with 11 bases left between them. Germline CDR1 is MNHNY and CDR2 is SVGAGI (reference sequence). The CDR3 DNA reads TGTGCCAGCAGACGGGACACCTATGAAAAACTGTTTTTT. It specifies CASRRDTYEKLFF.

This chain uses TRBV29-1 with TRBJ2-3, with a tentative D call TRBD1 (6 bases). Trimming took off 7 bases at V and 12 bases at J, with 20 bases between the two ends. Germline CDR1 reads SQVTM; CDR2 reads ANQGSEA. The CDR3 is 12 residues long. CDR3 loop: CSGGQSSFIQYF. CDR3 sequence (DNA): TGCAGCGGCGGACAGTCGTCTTTTATTCAGTATTTT.